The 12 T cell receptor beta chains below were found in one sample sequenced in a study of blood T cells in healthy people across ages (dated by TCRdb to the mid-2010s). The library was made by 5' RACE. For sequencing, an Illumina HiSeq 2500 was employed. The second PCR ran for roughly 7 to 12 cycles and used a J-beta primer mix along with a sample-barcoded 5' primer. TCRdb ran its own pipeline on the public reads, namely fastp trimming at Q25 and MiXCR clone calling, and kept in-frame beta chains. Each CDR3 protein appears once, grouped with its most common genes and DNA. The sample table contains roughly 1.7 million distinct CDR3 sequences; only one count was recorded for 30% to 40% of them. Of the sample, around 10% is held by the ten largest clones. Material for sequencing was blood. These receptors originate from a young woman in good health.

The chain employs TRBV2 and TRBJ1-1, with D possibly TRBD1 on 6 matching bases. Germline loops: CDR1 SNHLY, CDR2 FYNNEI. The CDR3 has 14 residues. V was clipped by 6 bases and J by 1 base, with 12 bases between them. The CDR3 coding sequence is TGTGCCAGCAGCCCTGGACAGTGGAACACTGAAGCTTTCTTT. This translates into CASSPGQWNTEAFF. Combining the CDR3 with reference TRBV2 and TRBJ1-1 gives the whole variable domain EPEVTQTPSHQVTQMGQEVILRCVPISNHLYFYWYRQILGQKVEFLVSFYNNEISEKSEIFDDQFSVERPDGSNFTLKIRSTKLEDSAMYFCASSPGQWNTEAFFGQGTRLTVV.

In nucleotides, the CDR3 is TGTGCCAGCTTTATGTGGGGGGGGGTCGGCACAGATACGCAGTATTTT. Translated, it gives CASFMWGGVGTDTQYF. V usage is TRBV12-3 or TRBV12-4 and J usage is TRBJ2-3; 7 positions match TRBD2. This CDR3 comprises 16 residues. Losses at the gene ends were 8 bases for V and 1 base for J; bases not matched to a gene: 12.

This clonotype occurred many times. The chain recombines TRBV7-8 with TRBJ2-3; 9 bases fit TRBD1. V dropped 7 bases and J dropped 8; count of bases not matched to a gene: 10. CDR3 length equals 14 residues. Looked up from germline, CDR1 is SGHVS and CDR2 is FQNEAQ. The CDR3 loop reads CASNIQGAEGTQYF. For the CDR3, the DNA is TGTGCCAGCAACATACAGGGGGCGGAGGGTACGCAGTATTTT. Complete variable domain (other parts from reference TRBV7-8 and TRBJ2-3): GAGVSQSPRYKVAKRGQDVALRCDPISGHVSLFWYQQALGQGPEFLTYFQNEAQLDKSGLPSDRFFAERPEGSVSTLKIQRTQQEDSAVYLCASNIQGAEGTQYFGPGTRLTVL.

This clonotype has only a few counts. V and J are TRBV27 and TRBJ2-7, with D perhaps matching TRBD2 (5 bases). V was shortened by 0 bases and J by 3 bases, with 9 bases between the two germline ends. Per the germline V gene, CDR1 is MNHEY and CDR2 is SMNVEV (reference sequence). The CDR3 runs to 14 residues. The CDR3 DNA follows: TGTGCCAGCAGTTTATCCCCGGGGAACTACGAGCAGTACTTC. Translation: CASSLSPGNYEQYF.

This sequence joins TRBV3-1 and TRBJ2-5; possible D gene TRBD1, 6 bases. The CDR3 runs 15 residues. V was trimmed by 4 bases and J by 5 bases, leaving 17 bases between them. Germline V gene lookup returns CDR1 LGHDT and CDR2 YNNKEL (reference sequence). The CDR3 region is CASSPPGHPEETQYF. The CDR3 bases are TGTGCCAGCAGCCCCCCGGGACACCCAGAGGAGACCCAGTACTTC.

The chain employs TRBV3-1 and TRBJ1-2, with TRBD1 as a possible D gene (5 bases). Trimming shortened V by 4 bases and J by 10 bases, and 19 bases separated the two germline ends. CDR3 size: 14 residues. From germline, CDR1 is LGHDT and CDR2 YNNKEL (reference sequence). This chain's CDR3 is CASSLVQGENDYTF. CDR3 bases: TGTGCCAGCAGCCTAGTCCAGGGTGAGAATGACTACACCTTC.

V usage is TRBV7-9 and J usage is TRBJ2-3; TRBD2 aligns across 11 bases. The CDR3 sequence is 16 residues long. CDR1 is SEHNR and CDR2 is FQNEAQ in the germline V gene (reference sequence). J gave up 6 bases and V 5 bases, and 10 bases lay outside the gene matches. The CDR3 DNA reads TGTGCCAGCAGCAACTCCGGGACTAGCGGCGTGGATACGCAGTATTTT. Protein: CASSNSGTSGVDTQYF.

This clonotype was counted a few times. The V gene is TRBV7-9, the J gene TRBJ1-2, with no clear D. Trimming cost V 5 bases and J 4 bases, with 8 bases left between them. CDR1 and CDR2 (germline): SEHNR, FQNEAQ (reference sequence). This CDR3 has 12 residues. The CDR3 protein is CASSPDPYGYTF. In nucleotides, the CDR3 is TGTGCCAGCAGCCCCGACCCCTATGGCTACACCTTC.

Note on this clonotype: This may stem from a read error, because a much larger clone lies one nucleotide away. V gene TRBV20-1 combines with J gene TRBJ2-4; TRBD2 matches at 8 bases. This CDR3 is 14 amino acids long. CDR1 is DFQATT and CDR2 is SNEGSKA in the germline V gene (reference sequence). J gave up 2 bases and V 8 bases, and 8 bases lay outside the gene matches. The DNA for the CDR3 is TGCAGTAGTACTAGCGGTACCTCCAAAAACATTCAGTACTTC. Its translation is CSSTSGTSKNIQYF.

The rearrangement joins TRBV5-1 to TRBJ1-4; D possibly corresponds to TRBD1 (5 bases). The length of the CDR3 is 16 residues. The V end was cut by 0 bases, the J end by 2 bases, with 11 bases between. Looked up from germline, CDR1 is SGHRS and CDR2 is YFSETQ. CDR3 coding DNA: TGCGCCAGCAGCTTGGAAGGGGCTGCGACTAATGAAAAACTGTTTTTT. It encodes CASSLEGAATNEKLFF.

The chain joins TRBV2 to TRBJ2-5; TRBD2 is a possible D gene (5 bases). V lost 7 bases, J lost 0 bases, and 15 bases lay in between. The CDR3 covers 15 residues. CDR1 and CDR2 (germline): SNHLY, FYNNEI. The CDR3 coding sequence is TGTGCCAGCACCCGGGTGGACTCCTACCAAGAGACCCAGTACTTC. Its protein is CASTRVDSYQETQYF.

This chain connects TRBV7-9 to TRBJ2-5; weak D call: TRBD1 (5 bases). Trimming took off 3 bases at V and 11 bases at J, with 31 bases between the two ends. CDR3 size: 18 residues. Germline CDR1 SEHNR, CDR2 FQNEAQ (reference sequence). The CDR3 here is CASSLAPPQPGYGDEQYF. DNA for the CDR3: TGTGCCAGCAGCTTGGCCCCGCCTCAGCCAGGGTATGGGGATGAGCAGTACTTC.